These T cell receptor beta chains were read from a single sample in a study of blood T cell repertoires in COVID-19. Generated by immunoSEQ multiplex PCR, the TCRdb table keeps only in-frame clones and is missing some. The sample records roughly 260,000 clones, about 85% being singletons. Sequencing was carried out using peripheral blood. These receptors all stem from a woman in her forties or fifties who had recovered from COVID-19. Each CDR3 is given with its conserved first and last residue. A D gene is named only where the DNA matches it firmly. Only some rows state a clone size, as once, few, many or a class for expanded clones.

size: once
D: TRBD1
V: TRBV4-1
J: TRBJ1-6
DNA: TGCGCCAGCAGCCAAGCAGGACAGGGCCTGTCACCCCTCCACTTT
CDR3: CASSQAGQGLSPLHF

size: .
D: TRBD1
V: TRBV30
J: TRBJ2-7
DNA: TGTGCCTGGAGACAGGGGGCCTACGAGCAGTACTTC
CDR3: CAWRQGAYEQYF

size: .
D: .
V: TRBV19
J: TRBJ1-6
DNA: TGTGCCAGTAGTCTGTACAGGAATTCACCCCTCCACTTT
CDR3: CASSLYRNSPLHF

size: .
D: .
V: TRBV10-3
J: TRBJ1-5
DNA: TGTGCCATCAGTGAGAACAGGGACCAGCCCCAGCATTTT
CDR3: CAISENRDQPQHF

size: .
D: TRBD2
V: TRBV3-1/TRBV3-2
J: TRBJ2-1
DNA: TGTGCCAGCAGCCCCGGATCACTAGCGGGGGGGCACTATGAGCAGTTCTTC
CDR3: CASSPGSLAGGHYEQFF

size: .
D: TRBD1
V: TRBV29-1
J: TRBJ1-1
DNA: TGCAGCGTTAAGGACAGGGAGGGTCCCACTGAAGCTTTCTTT
CDR3: CSVKDREGPTEAFF

size: once
D: .
V: TRBV9
J: TRBJ1-2
DNA: TGTGCCAGCAGCGTAGGTTTGGAGGGCCCTGGCTACACCTTC
CDR3: CASSVGLEGPGYTF

size: .
D: TRBD1
V: TRBV5-1
J: TRBJ2-1
DNA: TGCGCCAGCGGATCGATCACAGGGGCGGATGATGAGCAGTTCTTC
CDR3: CASGSITGADDEQFF

size: .
D: .
V: TRBV5-1
J: TRBJ2-5
DNA: TGCGCCAGCAGCTCGCAGGGCCTTTTTCAAGAGACCCAGTACTTC
CDR3: CASSSQGLFQETQYF

size: .
D: .
V: TRBV7-2
J: TRBJ2-1
DNA: TGTGCCAGCAGCCCCGAGACAGCCTACAATGAGCAGTTCTTC
CDR3: CASSPETAYNEQFF

size: .
D: .
V: TRBV7-9
J: TRBJ1-2
DNA: TGTGCCAGCTCGATAGGGCAGGGATATGGCTACACCTTC
CDR3: CASSIGQGYGYTF

size: .
D: TRBD2
V: TRBV15
J: TRBJ2-5
DNA: TGTGCCACCAGCAGGGGGGAGGGAGCCACCCAAGAGACCCAGTACTTC
CDR3: CATSRGEGATQETQYF

size: .
D: TRBD1
V: TRBV28
J: TRBJ1-1
DNA: TGTGCCAGCAGTTTGGCAGGGGGCTTAGGTCCGGGAACTGAAGCTTTCTTT
CDR3: CASSLAGGLGPGTEAFF

size: .
D: .
V: TRBV4-1
J: TRBJ1-5
DNA: TGCGCCAGCAGCCAAGCTGAGGGGAGGAATCAGCCCCAGCATTTT
CDR3: CASSQAEGRNQPQHF

size: .
D: TRBD2
V: TRBV6-5
J: TRBJ2-2
DNA: TGTGCCAGCCTTCTAGCGGGAGTCACCGGGGAGCTGTTTTTT
CDR3: CASLLAGVTGELFF

size: .
D: .
V: TRBV5-1
J: TRBJ1-5
DNA: TGCGCCAGCAGCTTGGGAGGGATGAGCAATCAGCCCCAGCATTTT
CDR3: CASSLGGMSNQPQHF

size: .
D: TRBD1
V: TRBV19
J: TRBJ1-1
DNA: TGTGCCAGTAGTAGGGGACAGGGGGCTATGGGCACTGAAGCTTTCTTT
CDR3: CASSRGQGAMGTEAFF

size: .
D: .
V: TRBV6-5
J: TRBJ1-2
DNA: TGTGCCAGCAGTTACTCGGGACAAAACTATGGCTACACCTTC
CDR3: CASSYSGQNYGYTF

size: .
D: TRBD2
V: TRBV4-3
J: TRBJ2-3
DNA: TGCGCCAGCAGCCAAGAGAGATGGACTGCGACTAGCGGGAGACCGGATACGCAGTATTTT
CDR3: CASSQERWTATSGRPDTQYF

size: .
D: TRBD1
V: TRBV28
J: TRBJ2-1
DNA: TGTGCCAGCACCGTGGGACAGAGCTCCTACAATGAGCAGTTCTTC
CDR3: CASTVGQSSYNEQFF

size: .
D: TRBD1
V: TRBV6-5
J: TRBJ1-2
DNA: TGTGCCACCGAGACAGGGGATGGCTACACCTTC
CDR3: CATETGDGYTF

size: .
D: .
V: TRBV28
J: TRBJ2-1
DNA: TGTGCCAGCAGATCCCGAGGGAGCTCCTACAATGAGCAGTTCTTC
CDR3: CASRSRGSSYNEQFF

size: .
D: .
V: TRBV9
J: TRBJ2-2
DNA: TGTGCCAGTTCCGCTGGGACAACCCTTCGAGGGGAGCTGTTTTTT
CDR3: CASSAGTTLRGELFF

size: .
D: .
V: TRBV4-3
J: TRBJ1-2
DNA: TGCGCCAGCAGCCAAGATTCGGACAGCCACTATGGCTACACCTTC
CDR3: CASSQDSDSHYGYTF

size: .
D: TRBD2
V: TRBV28
J: TRBJ2-1
DNA: TGTGCCAGCAGTAAAGCTAGCGGGAGGGGATACAATGAGCAGTTCTTC
CDR3: CASSKASGRGYNEQFF

size: .
D: TRBD1
V: TRBV2
J: TRBJ1-2
DNA: TGTGCCAGCAAGTACGACAGGGTAGGCTATGGCTACACCTTC
CDR3: CASKYDRVGYGYTF

size: .
D: .
V: TRBV28
J: TRBJ1-5
DNA: TGTGCCAGCAGTTTATCTCACTCCGGGACCCAGCATTTT
CDR3: CASSLSHSGTQHF

size: .
D: .
V: TRBV6-5
J: TRBJ1-1
DNA: TGTGCCAGCAGCAACCCGGGACTGATGAACACTGAAGCTTTCTTT
CDR3: CASSNPGLMNTEAFF

size: .
D: TRBD1
V: TRBV7-2
J: TRBJ2-7
DNA: TGTGCCAGCAGGGTGTCAGGGGGCGTTTACGAGCAGTACTTC
CDR3: CASRVSGGVYEQYF

size: .
D: .
V: TRBV7-2
J: TRBJ1-3
DNA: TGTGCCAGCAGCTTAGGGGGAGCAAACACCATATATTTT
CDR3: CASSLGGANTIYF

size: .
D: TRBD1
V: TRBV28
J: TRBJ1-3
DNA: TGTGCCAGCTCAGGACAGGGGATAATTTCTGGAAACACCATATATTTT
CDR3: CASSGQGIISGNTIYF

size: .
D: TRBD2
V: TRBV5-4
J: TRBJ2-3
DNA: TGTGCCAGCAGCTTGGCTGGGACTAGCGGGGGCTACACAGATACGCAGTATTTT
CDR3: CASSLAGTSGGYTDTQYF

size: few
D: TRBD1
V: TRBV15
J: TRBJ1-5
DNA: TGTGCCACCAGCAGACAGGGGGATCAGCCCCAGCATTTT
CDR3: CATSRQGDQPQHF

size: many
D: .
V: TRBV18
J: TRBJ1-5
DNA: TGTGCCAGCTCTGGTCAGATCAATCAGCCCCAGCATTTT
CDR3: CASSGQINQPQHF

size: .
D: TRBD2
V: TRBV10-3
J: TRBJ2-7
DNA: TGTGCCATCAGAACGGGACTAGCGGGAGGCCAACCCTCCTACGAGCAGTACTTC
CDR3: CAIRTGLAGGQPSYEQYF

size: few
D: TRBD2
V: TRBV30
J: TRBJ2-7
DNA: TGTGCCGGAAATCTAGCGGGAGGGCTTTACGAGCAGTACTTC
CDR3: CAGNLAGGLYEQYF

size: .
D: .
V: TRBV7-2
J: TRBJ1-5
DNA: TGTGCCAGCAGCTTAGACGGCGCTCCGACATATATCCAGCCCCAGCATTTT
CDR3: CASSLDGAPTYIQPQHF

size: .
D: TRBD2
V: TRBV30
J: TRBJ2-3
DNA: TGTGCCTGGAGCGTCGGCGGGAGGGCCACAGATACGCAGTATTTT
CDR3: CAWSVGGRATDTQYF